These 5 T cell receptor beta chains came from one sample sequenced in a study of control samples from healthy donors and cancer patients. Only in-frame clones appear in the TCRdb table, and some are missing; sequencing was by immunoSEQ multiplex PCR. The data contain roughly 120,000 clones, about 93% of them singletons. The specimen sequenced was PBMCs. The receptors come from a man aged 45-60 years with head and neck cancer.

V gene TRBV27 combines with J gene TRBJ1-2; D possibly corresponds to TRBD1 (5 bases). Per the germline V gene, CDR1 is MNHEY and CDR2 is SMNVEV (reference sequence). The CDR3 is 15 residues long. V dropped 6 bases and J dropped 8 bases, with 22 bases sitting between them. For the CDR3, the DNA is TGTGCCAGCAGCGCCTCGGGACGGCCCCGGGACGGCTACACCTTC. It is translated as CASSASGRPRDGYTF.

The CDR3, as DNA: TGTGCCAGCAGTTACTGGGGGGCGCGGAACACTGAAGCTTTCTTT. Its protein product is CASSYWGARNTEAFF. The rearrangement links TRBV6-2 or TRBV6-3 to TRBJ1-1; weak D call: TRBD1 (6 bases). V lost 1 base and J lost 1, with 10 bases in between. Germline CDR1 MNHEY, CDR2 SVGEGT. The CDR3 has 15 residues.

This rearrangement joins TRBV24-1 to TRBJ1-3; D may be TRBD1 (6 bases). The ends were cut back, 12 bases at V and 0 bases at J, with 20 bases in the middle. The V gene's germline CDR1 is KGHDR and CDR2 SFDVKD. The CDR3 loop spans 16 amino acids. This CDR3 is CAPSLVGGASGNTIYF. CDR3 DNA: TGTGCCCCCTCGCTAGTGGGGGGCGCCTCTGGAAACACCATATATTTT.

V gene TRBV7-3 combines with J gene TRBJ1-1; D is unclear. The germline V gene encodes CDR1 SGHTA and CDR2 FQGTGA. V lost 2 bases, J lost 1 base, and 8 bases lay in between. The CDR3 has 14 amino acids. In DNA form, the CDR3 reads TGTGCCAGCAGCTTAGTCGGGTCGAACACTGAAGCTTTCTTT. Translated, it gives CASSLVGSNTEAFF.

V is TRBV18 and J is TRBJ2-7; D may be TRBD2 (5 bases). V was shortened by 4 bases and J by 6 bases, with 19 bases between the two germline ends. The germline gives CDR1 KGHSH, CDR2 LQKENI. The CDR3 consists of 15 residues. The CDR3 region has the DNA TGTGCCAGCTCACAAAACGGGAACCTCCTCAGCGAGCAGTACTTC. Encoded protein: CASSQNGNLLSEQYF.